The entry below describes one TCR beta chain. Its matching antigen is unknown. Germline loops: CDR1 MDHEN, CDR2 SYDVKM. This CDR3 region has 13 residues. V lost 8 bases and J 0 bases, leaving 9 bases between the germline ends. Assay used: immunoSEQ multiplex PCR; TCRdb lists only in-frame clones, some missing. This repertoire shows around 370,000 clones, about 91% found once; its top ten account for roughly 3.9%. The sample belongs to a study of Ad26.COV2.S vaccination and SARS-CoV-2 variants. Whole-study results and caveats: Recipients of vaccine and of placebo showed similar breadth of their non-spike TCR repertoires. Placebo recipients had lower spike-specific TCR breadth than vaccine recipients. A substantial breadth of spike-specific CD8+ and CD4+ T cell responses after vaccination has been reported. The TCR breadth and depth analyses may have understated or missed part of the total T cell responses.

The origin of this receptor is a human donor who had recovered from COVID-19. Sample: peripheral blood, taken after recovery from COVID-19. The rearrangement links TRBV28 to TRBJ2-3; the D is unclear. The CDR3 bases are TGTGCCAGCCGGTCCGGGAGCACAGATACGCAGTATTTT. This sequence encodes CASRSGSTDTQYF.